Reported below is one TCR beta chain. MiXCR, applied by TCRdb to the 5' RACE reads, yields one record per CDR3 protein. The repertoire consists of roughly 340,000 distinct CDR3 sequences, with about 9.5% occurring once and the leading ten covering 18%. V lost 7 bases, J lost 7 bases, and 19 bases lay in between. The CDR3 is made up of 14 amino acids. The germline V gene has CDR1 MNHEY and CDR2 SVGEGT. The source of the sample is a study of T cells after yellow fever vaccination. On the study more broadly: Some fractions had low cell numbers, and these were prepared with SMART-Seq v4 Ultra Low Input.

Sequencing was performed on PBMCs, taken on the day of the first yellow fever vaccination. The chain employs TRBV6-2 or TRBV6-3 and TRBJ1-1, with TRBD1 as a possible D gene (6 bases). The TCR was taken from a man aged 18 to 30 who received the YFV17D yellow fever vaccine. CDR3 protein: CASTNRRGGFEAFF. The CDR3 coding sequence is TGTGCCAGCACCAACAGAAGGGGGGGCTTTGAAGCTTTCTTT.